These 18 T cell receptor beta chains originate from one sample sequenced in a study of blood T cell dynamics during melanoma immunotherapy. The protocol was immunoSEQ multiplex PCR, while the TCRdb copy is restricted to in-frame clones and leaves out a portion. The sample contains 11,000 to 15,000 clones, roughly 88% of which appear only once. As for time point: week 3, after first cycle of checkpoint inhibitor. The sequenced sample was blood, obtained from a patient treated with checkpoint blockade. These receptors originate from a human donor with melanoma.

J is TRBJ1-2 and V is TRBV19; TRBD1 matches at 10 bases. With 6 bases clipped from V and 3 bases from J, the junction kept 10 bases outside the gene matches. This CDR3 is built from 16 residues. Germline assignment: CDR1 LNHDA and CDR2 SQIVND (reference sequence). The CDR3 protein is CASSMPTGTGDYGYTF. The CDR3 nucleotides read TGTGCCAGTAGCATGCCAACCGGGACAGGGGACTATGGCTACACCTTC.

This chain uses TRBV28 with TRBJ2-3, with D perhaps TRBD2 (6 bases). This CDR3 is 14 amino acids long. The V gene's germline CDR1 is MDHEN and CDR2 SYDVKM. V was trimmed by 5 bases and J by 4 bases, leaving 13 bases between them. CDR3 in amino acids: CASSSGGLADTQYF. The CDR3 region has the DNA TGTGCCAGCAGTAGCGGAGGGCTGGCAGATACGCAGTATTTT.

CDR3 nucleotide sequence: TGTGCCAGCTCACCACCCAACCGGCAGGAGGGCGCGGGGGAAAAACTGTTTTTT. It is translated as CASSPPNRQEGAGEKLFF. The chain uses TRBV18 and TRBJ1-4, with D unresolved. The germline V and J ends were trimmed by 0 bases and 8 bases, with 22 bases remaining between them. The CDR3 has 18 amino acids. Germline V lookup: CDR1 KGHSH, CDR2 LQKENI.

This clone has only one observation. The genes are TRBV7-2 and TRBJ2-1; 12 nucleotides agree with TRBD2. The CDR3 contains 14 residues. V trimming: 1 base; J trimming: 12 bases; junction bases outside the gene matches: 4. Germline-derived CDR1 and CDR2 are SGHTA and FQGNSA. The CDR3 sequence is CASSLVPSGRVQFF. The DNA of the CDR3 is TGTGCCAGCAGCTTAGTTCCTAGCGGGAGGGTGCAGTTCTTC.

The rearrangement uses TRBV6-1 and TRBJ2-7; 11 bases fit TRBD2. CDR3 length equals 14 residues. V was clipped by 7 bases and J by 4 bases; unmatched bases: 6. The germline V gene has CDR1 MNHNS and CDR2 SASEGT. The CDR3 DNA reads TGTGCCAGCACGGTAGCGGGAGGGACTTACGAGCAGTACTTC. Protein sequence: CASTVAGGTYEQYF.

This clone was seen once. This rearrangement joins TRBV30 to TRBJ1-3; D not resolved. V gave up 0 bases and J gave up 8 bases, with 11 bases separating them. The V gene's germline CDR1 is GTSNPN and CDR2 SVGIG (reference sequence). This CDR3 has 13 amino acids. CDR3 protein: CAWSVKEGYTIYF. CDR3 coding DNA: TGTGCCTGGAGTGTTAAGGAGGGATACACCATATATTTT.

A single count supports this clone. The V call is TRBV5-1, the J call TRBJ2-7; TRBD2 matches 9 bases. Germline CDR1 SGHRS, CDR2 YFSETQ. With V trimmed by 4 bases and J by 3 bases, 8 bases remained unmatched. There are 15 residues in the CDR3. The CDR3 loop is CASSPGSSGDYEQYF. In nucleotides, the CDR3 is TGCGCCAGCAGCCCTGGGTCTAGCGGGGACTACGAGCAGTACTTC.

The J gene is TRBJ2-7, the V gene TRBV10-1; D is perhaps TRBD1 (5 bases). V was trimmed by 3 bases and J by 3 bases, leaving 9 bases between them. This CDR3 is built from 13 residues. CDR1 and CDR2 from the germline V gene are WNHNN and SYGVQD (reference sequence). The CDR3 protein is CASSDSRDYEQYF. For the CDR3, the DNA is TGCGCCAGCAGTGACTCCAGGGACTACGAGCAGTACTTC.

This chain uses TRBV27 with TRBJ1-3; D is unclear. The germline gives CDR1 MNHEY, CDR2 SMNVEV (reference sequence). Trimming took 5 bases from V and 5 from J, leaving 7 bases between them. The CDR3 contains 12 residues. CDR3: CASSPNRNTIYF. In DNA, the CDR3 is TGTGCCAGCAGTCCCAACCGAAACACCATATATTTT.

In its sample, this clone was seen once. The J gene is TRBJ2-3, the V gene TRBV30, with D maybe TRBD1 (5 bases). Per germline, CDR1 GTSNPN and CDR2 SVGIG (reference sequence). The V gene lost 2 bases and the J gene lost 0 bases, with 9 bases spanning the gap. This CDR3 comprises 14 residues. CDR3 residues: CAWSTGSSTDTQYF. CDR3 sequence (DNA): TGTGCCTGGAGTACAGGTTCTAGCACAGATACGCAGTATTTT.

The CDR3 DNA follows: TGTGCCAGCAGGAACCTCTTAGGCTACACCTTC. Translation gives CASRNLLGYTF. The V call is TRBV28, the J call TRBJ1-2, with D uncertain. The germline CDR1 and CDR2 sequences are MDHEN and SYDVKM. The CDR3 is 11 residues long. Trimming shortened V by 6 bases and J by 8 bases, and 10 bases separated the two germline ends.

The chain links TRBV4-2 to TRBJ2-1, with D unresolved. Germline V gene data show CDR1 as LGHNA and CDR2 as YNFKEQ. This CDR3 contains 15 residues. Trimming took 1 base from V and 6 from J, leaving 13 bases between them. The CDR3, as DNA: TGTGCCAGCAGCCAAGCTTCCGCTGGGGTCAATGAGCAGTTCTTC. This codes for CASSQASAGVNEQFF.

J is TRBJ2-7 and V is TRBV9; no firm D call. This CDR3 is 15 amino acids long. Trimming stripped 0 bases from V and 5 bases from J, with 15 bases between. CDR1 is SGDLS, CDR2 YYNGEE, per germline. The DNA for the CDR3 is TGTGCCAGCAGCGTAGTAAGGGCCGCCCAGAACGAGCAGTACTTC. Protein sequence: CASSVVRAAQNEQYF.

V gene TRBV18 combines with J gene TRBJ2-1; 11 bases fit TRBD2. V was pared by 3 bases and J by 5 bases, with 9 bases of the junction left unmatched. This CDR3 is built from 17 residues. Germline-derived CDR1 and CDR2 are KGHSH and LQKENI. The CDR3 sequence is CASSPLQLAGDDNEQFF. As DNA, the CDR3 is TGTGCCAGCTCACCGCTACAACTAGCGGGAGACGACAATGAGCAGTTCTTC.

The CDR3 coding sequence is TGCAGTGCTAGTAGCCCGGCCGAGCAGTACTTC. It is translated as CSASSPAEQYF. The chain has TRBV20-1 and TRBJ2-5; no clear D gene. The DNA end is more similar to TRBJ2-7, so the J call may be wrong. The germline gives CDR1 DFQATT, CDR2 SNEGSKA (reference sequence). The CDR3 runs 11 residues.

The chain employs TRBV9 and TRBJ1-4, with D unresolved. The CDR3 length is 14 residues. Trimming shortened V by 4 bases and J by 0 bases, and 7 bases separated the two germline ends. The germline gives CDR1 SGDLS, CDR2 YYNGEE. As DNA, the CDR3 is TGTGCCAGCAGCACAGATGCAACTAATGAAAAACTGTTTTTT. As protein: CASSTDATNEKLFF.

The count of this clone is one. The rearrangement joins TRBV19 to TRBJ2-1; D is tentatively TRBD1 or TRBD2 (5 bases each). Trimming cost V 4 bases and J 6 bases, with 16 bases left between them. This CDR3 is built from 15 residues. Germline-derived CDR1 and CDR2 are LNHDA and SQIVND (reference sequence). As DNA, the CDR3 is TGTGCCAGTAGTAGACCTAGGGGAGTCCCCAATGAGCAGTTCTTC. This gives the protein CASSRPRGVPNEQFF.

The chain carries TRBV2 and TRBJ2-3; D not certain. Trimming removed 8 bases from V and 6 bases from J, with 24 bases in between. Germline CDR1 reads SNHLY; CDR2 reads FYNNEI. The length of the CDR3 is 16 residues. CDR3 residues: CASAEESSPSTDTQYF. CDR3 DNA: TGTGCCAGCGCCGAGGAGAGTTCCCCGTCCACTGATACGCAGTATTTT.